This T cell receptor beta chain was recorded in a study of shared clonotypes between healthy human individuals. Overall study context: Plates per donor: three CD4 naive, three CD4 memory, two CD8 naive, one CD8 memory. Study-level findings and limits: Larger estimated richness was generally recorded for naive subsets relative to memory subsets.

CD45RO-negative CD8 cells positively selected for CCR7 made up the naive population, which excluded terminally differentiated effector memory CD45RA+ cells. About this clone itself: Its antigen is undetermined.

Methods used by the authors: Filtering was not the same, since immunoSEQ gave junction-only sequences without quality scores. Profiled with immunoSEQ multiplex PCR; TCRdb holds only in-frame clones, not every one. V and J calls and clone size are copied from that table; D and trimming were computed from the DNA. Here the sample spans over 2,000,000 clones, 93% being singletons. The receptor comes from a man between 18 and 29 years old in good health. Some clones in this sample may be carry-over from other donors' samples. Sequenced: naive CD8+ T cells from PBMCs.

The CDR3 sequence: CSHLGLMDEQFF. CDR3 sequence (DNA): TGCAGCCATCTAGGGTTGATGGATGAGCAGTTCTTC. The rearrangement links TRBV29-1 to TRBJ2-1; D gene uncertain. Deletions cut 8 bases from V and 8 bases from J, with 16 bases between. The V gene's germline CDR1 is SQVTM and CDR2 ANQGSEA. The CDR3 contains 12 residues.